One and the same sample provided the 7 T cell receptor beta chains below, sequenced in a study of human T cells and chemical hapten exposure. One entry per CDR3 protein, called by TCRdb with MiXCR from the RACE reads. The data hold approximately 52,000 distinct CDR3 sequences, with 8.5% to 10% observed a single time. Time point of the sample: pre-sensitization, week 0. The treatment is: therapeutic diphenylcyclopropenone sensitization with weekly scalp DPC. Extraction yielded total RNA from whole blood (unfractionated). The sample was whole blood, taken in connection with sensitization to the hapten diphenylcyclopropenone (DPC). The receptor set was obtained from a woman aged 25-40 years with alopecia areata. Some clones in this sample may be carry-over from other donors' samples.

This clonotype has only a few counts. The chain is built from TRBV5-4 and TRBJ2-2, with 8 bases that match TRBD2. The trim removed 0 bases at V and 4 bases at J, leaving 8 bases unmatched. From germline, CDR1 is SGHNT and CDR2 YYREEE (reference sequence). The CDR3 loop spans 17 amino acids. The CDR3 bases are TGTGCCAGCAGCTTGGAACCCGGGGGGGGACCCACCGGGGAGCTGTTTTTT. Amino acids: CASSLEPGGGPTGELFF.

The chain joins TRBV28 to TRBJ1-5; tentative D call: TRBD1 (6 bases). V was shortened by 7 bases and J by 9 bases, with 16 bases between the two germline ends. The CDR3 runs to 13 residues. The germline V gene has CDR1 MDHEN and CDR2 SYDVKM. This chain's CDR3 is CASKGGMGGPQHF. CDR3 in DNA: TGTGCCAGCAAGGGGGGGATGGGCGGGCCCCAGCATTTT.

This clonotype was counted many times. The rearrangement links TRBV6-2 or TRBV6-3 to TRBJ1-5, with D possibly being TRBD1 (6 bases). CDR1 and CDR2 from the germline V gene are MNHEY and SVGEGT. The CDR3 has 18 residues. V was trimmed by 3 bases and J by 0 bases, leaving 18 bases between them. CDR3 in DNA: TGTGCCAGCAGTTATCGAAACAATTACAGGGTTAGCAATCAGCCCCAGCATTTT. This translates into CASSYRNNYRVSNQPQHF.

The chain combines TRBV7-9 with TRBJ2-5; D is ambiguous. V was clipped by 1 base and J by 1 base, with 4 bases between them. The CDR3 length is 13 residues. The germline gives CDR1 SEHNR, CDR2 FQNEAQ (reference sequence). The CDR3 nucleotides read TGTGCCAGCAGCTTAGACACCCAAGAGACCCAGTACTTC. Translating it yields CASSLDTQETQYF.

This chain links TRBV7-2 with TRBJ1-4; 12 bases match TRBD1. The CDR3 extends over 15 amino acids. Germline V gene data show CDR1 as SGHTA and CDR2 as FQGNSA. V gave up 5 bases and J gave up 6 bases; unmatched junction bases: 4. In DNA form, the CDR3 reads TGTGCCAGCAGCCGGGACAGGGGGCGGGATGAAAAACTGTTTTTT. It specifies CASSRDRGRDEKLFF.

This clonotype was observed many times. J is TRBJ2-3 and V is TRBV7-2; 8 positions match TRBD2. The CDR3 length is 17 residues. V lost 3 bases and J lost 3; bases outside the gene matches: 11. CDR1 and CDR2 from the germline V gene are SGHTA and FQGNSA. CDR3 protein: CASSFGSFGGGTDTQYF. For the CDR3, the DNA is TGTGCCAGCAGCTTTGGGAGCTTCGGGGGGGGTACAGATACGCAGTATTTT.

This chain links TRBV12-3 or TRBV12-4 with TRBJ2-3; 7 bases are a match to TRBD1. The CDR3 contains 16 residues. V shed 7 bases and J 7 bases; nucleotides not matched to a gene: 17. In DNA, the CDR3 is TGTGCCAGCACCGATGTGAGGGACAGACAGAGACATACGCAGTATTTT. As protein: CASTDVRDRQRHTQYF.